These T cell receptor beta chains were read from a single sample in a study of TIL therapy for anti-PD-1-resistant metastatic lung cancer. The method was immunoSEQ multiplex PCR; TCRdb's version includes in-frame clones alone and lacks a portion of them. The sample lists roughly 60,000 clones, around 87% occurring once. The sequences come from blood, collected at baseline. Source of these receptors: a person aged 25 to 85 with non-small cell lung cancer. The CDR3 runs from the conserved cysteine through the conserved F or W. The D gene is left open where the match is weak. Clone sizes are given selectively: once, few, many, or a class where the clone is expanded.

clone size: .; V gene: TRBV13; J gene: TRBJ2-2; D gene: .; CDR3 DNA: TGTGCCAGCAGCATGACCCTTGCCGGGGAGCTGTTTTTT; CDR3 protein: CASSMTLAGELFF
clone size: .; V gene: TRBV5-1; J gene: TRBJ2-7; D gene: TRBD1; CDR3 DNA: TGCGCCAGCAGCGTTGGACAGGGAGGCTCCTACGAGCAGTACTTC; CDR3 protein: CASSVGQGGSYEQYF
clone size: .; V gene: TRBV12-3/TRBV12-4; J gene: TRBJ2-2; D gene: TRBD2; CDR3 DNA: TGTGCCAGCAGTCGACTAGCGGGGGAGCTGTTTTTT; CDR3 protein: CASSRLAGELFF
clone size: .; V gene: TRBV5-1; J gene: TRBJ1-1; D gene: TRBD1; CDR3 DNA: TGCGCCAGCAGCTTGGCTGGGACAGAGGTTGAAGCTTTCTTT; CDR3 protein: CASSLAGTEVEAFF
clone size: .; V gene: TRBV19; J gene: TRBJ1-1; D gene: .; CDR3 DNA: TGTGCCAGTAGAGGGGACGGGGGAAGGACTGAAGCTTTCTTT; CDR3 protein: CASRGDGGRTEAFF
clone size: .; V gene: TRBV5-1; J gene: TRBJ2-7; D gene: .; CDR3 DNA: TGCGCCAGCAGCTCTAGCTTCTTTGGCTCCTACGAGCAGTACTTC; CDR3 protein: CASSSSFFGSYEQYF
clone size: .; V gene: TRBV10-3; J gene: TRBJ2-3; D gene: .; CDR3 DNA: TGTGCCATCAGTGATGGCAGGGCAATAACGGATACGCAGTATTTT; CDR3 protein: CAISDGRAITDTQYF
clone size: .; V gene: TRBV3-1/TRBV3-2; J gene: TRBJ2-3; D gene: TRBD2; CDR3 DNA: TGTGCCAGCAGCCAGGATAAGGGACTAGCGCCAAGCACAGATACGCAGTATTTT; CDR3 protein: CASSQDKGLAPSTDTQYF
clone size: once; V gene: TRBV4-1; J gene: TRBJ2-2; D gene: .; CDR3 DNA: TGCGCCAGCAGATTTATTCGTGGGCACTCGAACACCGGGGAGCTGTTTTTT; CDR3 protein: CASRFIRGHSNTGELFF
clone size: .; V gene: TRBV24-1; J gene: TRBJ2-7; D gene: .; CDR3 DNA: TGTGCCACCAGTGTTACGGGCTACGAGCAGTACTTC; CDR3 protein: CATSVTGYEQYF
clone size: .; V gene: TRBV5-1; J gene: TRBJ2-3; D gene: .; CDR3 DNA: TGCGCCAGCAGCTGGGACTTTGATACGCAGTATTTT; CDR3 protein: CASSWDFDTQYF
clone size: .; V gene: TRBV10-2; J gene: TRBJ1-1; D gene: .; CDR3 DNA: TGCGCCACCAGGACCGCTGCAAACACTGAAGCTTTCTTT; CDR3 protein: CATRTAANTEAFF
clone size: .; V gene: TRBV19; J gene: TRBJ2-7; D gene: TRBD1; CDR3 DNA: TGTGCCAGTAGTGGTTATTGGGACAGTGTTTGGTACGAGCAGTACTTC; CDR3 protein: CASSGYWDSVWYEQYF
clone size: .; V gene: TRBV6-5; J gene: TRBJ2-2; D gene: TRBD1; CDR3 DNA: TGTGCCAGTTACGGGACAGGGTTTTCCGGGGAGCTGTTTTTT; CDR3 protein: CASYGTGFSGELFF
clone size: .; V gene: TRBV9; J gene: TRBJ1-3; D gene: .; CDR3 DNA: TGTGCCAGCAGCGTAGATGGGGGCTATTCTGGAAACACCATATATTTT; CDR3 protein: CASSVDGGYSGNTIYF
clone size: .; V gene: TRBV6-5; J gene: TRBJ1-1; D gene: .; CDR3 DNA: TGTGCCAGCAGTTACTCGGAAGGGTTTGCTGAAGCTTTCTTT; CDR3 protein: CASSYSEGFAEAFF
clone size: once; V gene: TRBV2; J gene: TRBJ1-1; D gene: .; CDR3 DNA: TGTGCCAGCAGTGAAGCACTTCGGGGGGCTGAAGCTTTCTTT; CDR3 protein: CASSEALRGAEAFF
clone size: once; V gene: TRBV27; J gene: TRBJ1-1; D gene: .; CDR3 DNA: TGTGCCAGCAGAGGAGGGGGGTACTACACTGAAGCTTTCTTT; CDR3 protein: CASRGGGYYTEAFF
clone size: .; V gene: TRBV27; J gene: TRBJ2-3; D gene: TRBD2; CDR3 DNA: TGTGCCAGCAGGCCGGGCGGGGGGCATGGAGATACGCAGTATTTT; CDR3 protein: CASRPGGGHGDTQYF
clone size: .; V gene: TRBV2; J gene: TRBJ2-3; D gene: .; CDR3 DNA: TGTGCCAGCAGCCTTAAGGATACGCAGTATTTT; CDR3 protein: CASSLKDTQYF
clone size: .; V gene: TRBV3-1/TRBV3-2; J gene: TRBJ1-3; D gene: .; CDR3 DNA: TGTGCCAGCAGCCTCGCGAGCTCTGGAAACACCATATATTTT; CDR3 protein: CASSLASSGNTIYF
clone size: .; V gene: TRBV7-2; J gene: TRBJ2-3; D gene: TRBD1; CDR3 DNA: TGTGCCAGCAGCTTGGACAGGGCGCCAGATACGCAGTATTTT; CDR3 protein: CASSLDRAPDTQYF
clone size: .; V gene: TRBV27; J gene: TRBJ1-1; D gene: .; CDR3 DNA: TGTGCCAGCAGTTTCGGACGGTTGAACACTGAAGCTTTCTTT; CDR3 protein: CASSFGRLNTEAFF
clone size: .; V gene: TRBV19; J gene: TRBJ2-1; D gene: TRBD2; CDR3 DNA: TGTGCCAGTAGTAGACCCCCACTAGCGGGGGGTTACAATGAGCAGTTCTTC; CDR3 protein: CASSRPPLAGGYNEQFF
clone size: .; V gene: TRBV30; J gene: TRBJ1-4; D gene: .; CDR3 DNA: TGTGCCTGGAGTTGGGGGGGCCGGGAAAAACTGTTTTTT; CDR3 protein: CAWSWGGREKLFF
clone size: .; V gene: TRBV3-1/TRBV3-2; J gene: TRBJ1-1; D gene: .; CDR3 DNA: TGTGCCACCGGGGACTCCGACGGTGCTGAAGCTTTCTTT; CDR3 protein: CATGDSDGAEAFF
clone size: once; V gene: TRBV11-2; J gene: TRBJ2-1; D gene: TRBD2; CDR3 DNA: TGTGCCAGCAGCACACACGGGGGGAGCTCCTACAATGAGCAGTTCTTC; CDR3 protein: CASSTHGGSSYNEQFF
clone size: .; V gene: TRBV27; J gene: TRBJ2-6; D gene: TRBD1; CDR3 DNA: TGTGCCAGCAGTTTAGACAGGGCTGGGGCCAACGTCCTGACTTTC; CDR3 protein: CASSLDRAGANVLTF
clone size: .; V gene: TRBV5-8; J gene: TRBJ2-1; D gene: .; CDR3 DNA: TGTGCCAGCAGCTTCTACGGGACCGGCTACAATGAGCAGTTCTTC; CDR3 protein: CASSFYGTGYNEQFF
clone size: .; V gene: TRBV2; J gene: TRBJ2-5; D gene: .; CDR3 DNA: TGTGCCAGCAGTCCGGTGTTGGAGACCCAGTACTTC; CDR3 protein: CASSPVLETQYF
clone size: .; V gene: TRBV6-5; J gene: TRBJ1-1; D gene: TRBD1; CDR3 DNA: TGTGCCAGCAGACGGCAGGGGGGGGCTGAAGCTTTCTTT; CDR3 protein: CASRRQGGAEAFF
clone size: .; V gene: TRBV5-6; J gene: TRBJ1-2; D gene: .; CDR3 DNA: TGTGCCAGCAGCTTGGCTGGGGGGAGCGGCTACACCTTC; CDR3 protein: CASSLAGGSGYTF
clone size: .; V gene: TRBV5-4; J gene: TRBJ2-7; D gene: TRBD1; CDR3 DNA: TGTGCCAGCAGCATCTCGGGACAGATATACGAGCAGTACTTC; CDR3 protein: CASSISGQIYEQYF
clone size: .; V gene: TRBV28; J gene: TRBJ2-2; D gene: TRBD1; CDR3 DNA: TGTGCCAGCAGGGGACAGGAGGGCGTTTTGGGGGAGCTGTTTTTT; CDR3 protein: CASRGQEGVLGELFF
clone size: .; V gene: TRBV13; J gene: TRBJ2-3; D gene: TRBD1; CDR3 DNA: TGTGCCAGCAGCCGGACAGGGTCAGAGACAGATACGCAGTATTTT; CDR3 protein: CASSRTGSETDTQYF
clone size: .; V gene: TRBV5-5; J gene: TRBJ2-1; D gene: TRBD2; CDR3 DNA: TGTGCCAGCAGCTTACTAGCGATTGAGCAGTTCTTC; CDR3 protein: CASSLLAIEQFF
clone size: .; V gene: TRBV3-1/TRBV3-2; J gene: TRBJ2-1; D gene: TRBD2; CDR3 DNA: TGTGCCAGCAGCCCCTCTTCCGGGACTAGCGGGGGGAGGGGCAATGAGCAGTTCTTC; CDR3 protein: CASSPSSGTSGGRGNEQFF
clone size: .; V gene: TRBV12-5; J gene: TRBJ1-5; D gene: .; CDR3 DNA: TGTGCTAGTGGCCATGGACAGCCCAATCAGCCCCAGCATTTT; CDR3 protein: CASGHGQPNQPQHF
clone size: once; V gene: TRBV27; J gene: TRBJ2-3; D gene: .; CDR3 DNA: TGTGCCAGCAGTCCGCTTAACACCGGGACCCCCAACTCTATGGATACGCAGTATTTT; CDR3 protein: CASSPLNTGTPNSMDTQYF
clone size: .; V gene: TRBV14; J gene: TRBJ2-2; D gene: .; CDR3 DNA: TGTGCCAGCAGCCCCTTCGGAACCGGGGAGCTGTTTTTT; CDR3 protein: CASSPFGTGELFF
clone size: .; V gene: TRBV19; J gene: TRBJ1-6; D gene: TRBD1; CDR3 DNA: TGTGCCAGTAACCAGGGGGTTTCACCCCTCCACTTT; CDR3 protein: CASNQGVSPLHF
clone size: .; V gene: TRBV18; J gene: TRBJ1-4; D gene: .; CDR3 DNA: TGTGCCAGCTCCCCGGCGGGTCGAGGTGAAAAACTGTTTTTT; CDR3 protein: CASSPAGRGEKLFF
clone size: .; V gene: TRBV11-3; J gene: TRBJ2-3; D gene: .; CDR3 DNA: TGTGCCAGCAGCCCGGGAGTAGATAGTGCAGATACGCAGTATTTT; CDR3 protein: CASSPGVDSADTQYF
clone size: .; V gene: TRBV7-2; J gene: TRBJ2-3; D gene: .; CDR3 DNA: TGTGCCAGCAGCCTGTTAATCACAGATACGCAGTATTTT; CDR3 protein: CASSLLITDTQYF
clone size: .; V gene: TRBV6-2/TRBV6-3; J gene: TRBJ2-2; D gene: .; CDR3 DNA: TGTGCCAGCAGTTATGATAGCTTTAACACCGGGGAGCTGTTTTTT; CDR3 protein: CASSYDSFNTGELFF
clone size: .; V gene: TRBV20-1; J gene: TRBJ2-4; D gene: .; CDR3 DNA: TGCAGTGCTAGTCCCCTAGCTGGTATTCAGTACTTC; CDR3 protein: CSASPLAGIQYF
clone size: once; V gene: TRBV9; J gene: TRBJ1-4; D gene: .; CDR3 DNA: TGTGCCAGCAGCGCTGGCACTATTGGGAAACTGTTTTTT; CDR3 protein: CASSAGTIGKLFF
clone size: .; V gene: TRBV10-3; J gene: TRBJ1-4; D gene: .; CDR3 DNA: TGTGCCATCGGCCCCGGGCCCCTTGGCGAAAAACTGTTTTTT; CDR3 protein: CAIGPGPLGEKLFF
clone size: .; V gene: TRBV7-9; J gene: TRBJ2-7; D gene: .; CDR3 DNA: TGTGCCAGCAGCTCCTTCGGGCCTTCCTACGAGCAGTACTTC; CDR3 protein: CASSSFGPSYEQYF
clone size: .; V gene: TRBV27; J gene: TRBJ1-1; D gene: TRBD1; CDR3 DNA: TGTGCCAGCAGTTTCGACAGGGTGGGAAACACTGAAGCTTTCTTT; CDR3 protein: CASSFDRVGNTEAFF